This T cell receptor (beta chain) stems from a study of EBV T-cell therapy then PD-1 blockade in nasopharyngeal carcinoma. The assay was immunoSEQ multiplex PCR, and TCRdb's table has in-frame clones only and misses some. The data show roughly 21,000 clones, 84% seen once. Treatment defined: AdE1-LMPpoly-expanded autologous EBV-specific T-cell therapy followed by anti-PD-1 nivolumab. Germline V gene data show CDR1 as GTSNPN and CDR2 as SVGIG (reference sequence). This CDR3 is built from 15 residues. With 0 bases removed from V and 1 base from J, the gap between germline ends came to 13 bases. Points on this clone: Its antigen is still unknown.

This chain links TRBV30 with TRBJ2-7, with D maybe TRBD2 (6 bases). The sample in question was CD8+ T cells from blood, obtained around day 60 from a patient whose treatment included autologous EBV-specific T cells and nivolumab. This clonotype was obtained from a man between 35 and 55 years old with nasopharyngeal carcinoma. CDR3: CAWSVGSGGSYEQYF. The DNA of the CDR3 is TGTGCCTGGAGTGTGGGTTCCGGGGGTTCCTACGAGCAGTACTTC.